This T cell receptor (beta chain) comes out of a study of T cell repertoires in cytomegalovirus infection (dated by TCRdb to about 2019). Study-level background: Because public TCR beta signatures pointed to carriage of CMV infection together with the matching HLA type, the HLA type of each donor mattered for the analysis. Beyond this particular receptor, the publication reports: Carriers of CMV infection plus the relevant HLA type were discriminated by the cumulative frequency of public TCR beta family members in the study cohort and in an independent approximately 360-donor cohort. The ex vivo response was dominated by HLA-C-restricted CMV-specific TCR beta clonotypes, which also provided the single most frequent clonotype in two of eight donors.

The germline V gene supplies CDR1 SGHTA and CDR2 FQGNSA. Trimming takes 2 bases from V and 0 bases from J, and the germline ends sit 2 bases apart. The CDR3 covers 13 residues, taking in both the cysteine and the phenylalanine. The read is trimmed to its CDR3 DNA, 39 bases read in frame from base 1. Sequencing instrument: Illumina HiSeq 1500. TCRdb reprocessed the public reads (quality trimming at Q25 with fastp, clone calling with MiXCR) and kept in-frame beta chains. Every entry covers one CDR3 protein and lists the most common genes and DNA from its rows. The sample includes roughly 76,000 distinct CDR3 sequences, with 3.7% observed a single time. The ten largest account for approximately 4.3% of the sample. This clonotype was observed at least ten times. No antigen is known for it. Within one base of it there is no much larger clone, and no base qualities were kept.

Sequenced input: PBMCs. The sequence was obtained from a human donor in good health (CMV status not recorded). Some clones in this sample may be carry-over from other donors' samples. The rearranged chain carries TRBV7-2 and TRBJ2-1, with the D gene uncertain. The DNA sequence is TGTGCCAGCAGCTTAAACTCCTACAATGAGCAGTTCTTC. Its product reads: CASSLNSYNEQFF.